This T cell receptor beta chain originates from a study of blood T cell repertoires in COVID-19 (dated by TCRdb to the early 2020s). A note on the overall study: Collaborator samples came from the United States, Italy and Spain and covered acute and convalescent phases of COVID-19. The prospective study material was composed of cDNA or gDNA derived from T cells, B-cell-depleted T cells, or PBMCs. Subjects who had been exposed to COVID-19, were actively infected with it, or had recovered from it provided the deeply sampled blood TCRbeta repertoires that made up the dataset. The repertoires were made available in a free public database intended to serve as a resource for research on the immune response to SARS-CoV-2. The samples were drawn from two sources: the first 160 participants of the ongoing ImmuneRACE study, and over 950 subjects contributed by 6 global collaborators. A de-identified subject ID, COVID-19 status, age in years and sex were almost always included in the sample metadata. Where HLA class I and class II types were available, the types were taken from metadata supplied by the sample provider, not from assay-based typing. Results and caveats for the whole study, not just this receptor: The quantity of clinical and demographic metadata differed by source and by participant and was supplied without curation.

TCRbeta CDR3 regions were amplified from genomic DNA using the immunoSEQ Assay, a bias-controlled multiplex PCR. The original pipeline was this. Within the assay, amplification of reference gene primers was used to estimate how many nucleated cells each sample contained. To quantify the absolute abundance of each unique TCRbeta CDR3 rearrangement, sequence reads were collapsed and filtered. For each sample, productive Simpson clonality was calculated as the square root of Simpson's diversity index across productive rearrangements. TCRdb's version of the immuneACCESS table is confined to in-frame rearrangements and falls short of the full clone set. An unresolved V gene accounts for under half of the shortfall where checked; the remainder is of unknown origin. From that table come the V and J calls and clone size; the DNA was used to work out D and trimming. For this sample there are around 220,000 clones; roughly 87% appear just once. 1.9% of the sample goes to the ten largest clones.

Counted from cysteine to phenylalanine, this CDR3 has 14 amino acids. Only the CDR3 region is kept as DNA, spanning 42 bases read in frame from base 1. CDR1 and CDR2, looked up from the germline V gene, are LGHNA and YNFKEQ. The germline ends are 13 bases apart after V is trimmed by 4 bases and J by 6 bases. Points on this clone: Its antigen is currently not known. Qualities for individual bases were not recorded, and no much larger clone is one base off.

The collaborating institutions used their own protocols to collect whole blood in K2EDTA tubes. Collaborator samples were shipped for TCRbeta analysis as frozen whole blood, isolated PBMCs, or DNA extracted from either sample type. This sequence uses TRBV4-2 and TRBJ2-1, with the D gene uncertain. The sequence came from a man aged 35 to 55 with active or convalescent COVID-19. Sequencing was done on a sample of peripheral blood. The CDR3 in this case is CASSRYEQANEQFF. At the DNA level, the sequence is TGTGCCAGCAGCCGATATGAGCAGGCCAATGAGCAGTTCTTC.